These 30 T cell receptor beta chains were all obtained from the same sample, sequenced in a study of shared clonotypes between healthy human individuals (dated by TCRdb to 2020 to 2022). The library was made by the immunoSEQ multiplex PCR assay. TCRdb holds this immuneACCESS table with in-frame rearrangements only. Some clones are missing; in checked studies, unresolved V genes explain under half, and the rest has no known cause. This sample lists approximately 720,000 clones; about two thirds were detected once. The top ten hold approximately 2% of the sample. Material: memory CD4+ T cells sorted from blood. Per the publication, the cell subset or site label means: CD45RA-negative fraction. The receptors shown here come from a woman between 25 and 40 years old in good health.

The chain links TRBV28 to TRBJ2-4; D might be TRBD1 (5 bases). Germline assignment: CDR1 MDHEN and CDR2 SYDVKM. The CDR3 contains 19 residues. V lost 7 bases to trimming and J lost 0 bases, with 25 bases between them. This chain's CDR3 is CASNPRLVAGREAKNIQYF. CDR3 coding DNA: TGTGCCAGCAACCCCCGTTTGGTCGCAGGGCGAGAAGCCAAAAACATTCAGTACTTC.

J is TRBJ1-3 and V is TRBV14, with D maybe TRBD1 (5 bases). Trimming removed 1 base at V and 2 bases at J, with 9 bases between. This CDR3 region has 15 residues. The germline CDR1 and CDR2 sequences are SGHDN and FVKESK. The CDR3 DNA sequence: TGTGCCAGCAGCCAAGTCAGGGTCCCTGGAAACACCATATATTTT. Its translation is CASSQVRVPGNTIYF.

CDR3 sequence reads: CASSLLAAAGGQPQHF. The CDR3 nucleotides read TGTGCCAGCAGTTTATTGGCGGCGGCGGGGGGTCAGCCCCAGCATTTT. The J gene is TRBJ1-5, the V gene TRBV28, with D maybe TRBD1 (5 bases). The CDR3 is 16 residues long. Between the trimmed V and J ends, which lost 1 base and 6 bases, there was a span of 16 bases. Germline V gene lookup returns CDR1 MDHEN and CDR2 SYDVKM.

The rearrangement links TRBV19 to TRBJ1-4; possible D gene TRBD1, 5 bases. The V gene's germline CDR1 is LNHDA and CDR2 SQIVND (reference sequence). V was trimmed by 5 bases and J by 1 base, leaving 17 bases between them. CDR3 length: 17 amino acids. The CDR3 region is CASSERGNRVTNEKLFF. The CDR3 DNA reads TGTGCCAGTAGTGAACGGGGCAATCGGGTAACTAATGAAAAACTGTTTTTT.

The chain is built from TRBV6-6 and TRBJ2-3; TRBD2 aligns across 7 bases. Germline CDR1 and CDR2: MNHNY and SVGAGI (reference sequence). CDR3 size: 13 residues. The V gene end was trimmed by 8 bases and the J gene end by 0 bases; junction bases not matched to a gene: 2. The CDR3 loop reads CASCGRSTDTQYF. The CDR3 nucleotides are TGTGCCAGCTGCGGGAGAAGCACAGATACGCAGTATTTT.

This clone has more than one count but fewer than ten. The V and J genes are TRBV19 and TRBJ2-7; the D is unclear. V was clipped by 5 bases and J by 4 bases, with 6 bases between them. Per the germline V gene, CDR1 is LNHDA and CDR2 is SQIVND (reference sequence). This CDR3 is built from 11 residues. The CDR3 nucleotides read TGTGCCAGTAGTTGGAATTACGAGCAGTACTTC. Protein sequence: CASSWNYEQYF.

The V and J genes are TRBV7-2 and TRBJ2-7, with 7 bases matching TRBD2. The germline V gene encodes CDR1 SGHTA and CDR2 FQGNSA. This CDR3 contains 14 residues. With 4 bases clipped from V and 5 bases from J, the junction kept 8 bases outside the gene matches. CDR3 in DNA: TGTGCCAGCAGCTACGCGGGAGCGTGGGACGAGCAGTACTTC. This sequence encodes CASSYAGAWDEQYF.

The CDR3 here is CASSLSRGETQYF. DNA for the CDR3: TGTGCCAGCAGCTTAAGCAGGGGGGAGACCCAGTACTTC. The chain joins TRBV11-1 to TRBJ2-5; the match to TRBD1 covers 7 bases. The CDR3 has 13 residues. V trimming: 2 bases; J trimming: 5 bases; junction bases outside the gene matches: 2. Germline-derived CDR1 and CDR2 are SGHAT and FQDESV (reference sequence).

The J gene is TRBJ1-2, the V gene TRBV10-3; TRBD1 aligns across 8 bases. Germline CDR1 is ENHRY and CDR2 is SYGVKD. CDR3 size: 13 residues. V was clipped by 3 bases and J by 13 bases; unmatched bases: 10. This CDR3 is CAISDRGTGQVTF. For the CDR3, the DNA is TGTGCCATCAGTGATCGGGGGACAGGCCAGGTCACCTTC.

This chain uses TRBV2 with TRBJ1-2, with D maybe TRBD1 (5 bases). The CDR3 totals 15 residues. In germline, CDR1 is SNHLY, CDR2 FYNNEI. Trimming shortened V by 5 bases and J by 4 bases, and 17 bases separated the two germline ends. The CDR3 reads CASSSGGGGGYGYTF. The CDR3 DNA sequence: TGTGCCAGCAGTAGCGGGGGGGGAGGAGGCTATGGCTACACCTTC.

The DNA of the CDR3 is TGTGCCACCAAGGGACTAGCGGGAGTGCAGGATACGCAGTATTTT. As protein: CATKGLAGVQDTQYF. The chain joins TRBV15 to TRBJ2-3; 14 nucleotides line up with TRBD2. This CDR3 is built from 15 residues. The germline CDR1 and CDR2 sequences are LNHNV and YYDKDF (reference sequence). V gave up 7 bases and J gave up 6 bases; unmatched junction bases: 6.

The chain carries TRBV18 and TRBJ2-5; unclear D gene. Per the germline V gene, CDR1 is KGHSH and CDR2 is LQKENI. Between the trimmed V and J ends, which lost 0 bases and 5 bases, there was a span of 7 bases. The CDR3 sequence is 13 residues long. The CDR3, as DNA: TGTGCCAGCTCACCACCGGTGCTGGAGACCCAGTACTTC. Translation gives CASSPPVLETQYF. The full variable domain, its missing parts supplied by reference TRBV18 and TRBJ2-5, is NAGVMQNPRHLVRRRGQEARLRCSPMKGHSHVYWYRQLPEEGLKFMVYLQKENIIDESGMPKERFSAEFPKEGPSILRIQQVVRGDSAAYFCASSPPVLETQYFGPGTRLLVL.

The chain is built from TRBV6-1 and TRBJ2-2; TRBD2 aligns across 11 bases. CDR1 and CDR2 (germline): MNHNS, SASEGT. V gave up 4 bases and J gave up 1 base; unmatched junction bases: 8. CDR3 length: 18 residues. The CDR3 DNA reads TGTGCCAGCAGTGGGGCTTTTCTAGCGGGAGGGAACACCGGGGAGCTGTTTTTT. This encodes CASSGAFLAGGNTGELFF.

V and J are TRBV7-9 and TRBJ2-1; 12 nucleotides match TRBD2. Unmatched junction bases numbered 6, after V lost 5 bases and J lost 10 bases. Germline CDR1 reads SEHNR; CDR2 reads FQNEAQ (reference sequence). This CDR3 comprises 14 residues. The CDR3, as DNA: TGTGCCAGCAGCCCCGGACTAGCGGGACAGGAGCAGTTCTTC. It codes for CASSPGLAGQEQFF.

The chain joins TRBV5-1 to TRBJ2-3; 8 positions agree with TRBD2. CDR3 size: 15 residues. The germline gives CDR1 SGHRS, CDR2 YFSETQ. The V segment lost 4 bases and the J segment 6 bases; nucleotides outside the gene matches: 10. CDR3 region: CASSPSAGALDTQYF. The DNA of the CDR3 is TGCGCCAGCAGCCCTTCAGCGGGAGCATTGGATACGCAGTATTTT.

The rearrangement uses TRBV19 and TRBJ2-1; a weak D match, TRBD2 (6 bases). The germline V gene encodes CDR1 LNHDA and CDR2 SQIVND (reference sequence). This CDR3 has 13 amino acids. Trimming cost V 6 bases and J 2 bases, with 8 bases left between them. This chain's CDR3 is CASSGSPYNEQFF. The CDR3 DNA is TGTGCCAGTAGCGGGAGCCCCTACAATGAGCAGTTCTTC.

As to this clone: Other nucleotide sequences in the sample specify the same CDR3. The J gene is TRBJ1-3, the V gene TRBV27; TRBD1 is a possible D gene (5 bases). The germline V gene has CDR1 MNHEY and CDR2 SMNVEV (reference sequence). CDR3 size: 14 residues. V shed 2 bases and J shed 2 bases, with 7 bases lying between them. Here the CDR3 reads CASSLRGAGNTIYF. The CDR3 DNA is TGTGCCAGCAGTTTACGGGGGGCTGGAAACACCATATATTTT.

The chain combines TRBV5-4 with TRBJ2-7; no clear D gene. The CDR3 spans 16 residues. V lost 0 bases and J 3 bases, leaving 16 bases between the germline ends. The germline V gene encodes CDR1 SGHNT and CDR2 YYREEE (reference sequence). The CDR3 DNA reads TGTGCCAGCAGCTTGGGGGTTGGAGTAACGGACTACGAGCAGTACTTC. This encodes CASSLGVGVTDYEQYF.

The table lists this clone with a few counts. The chain has TRBV9 and TRBJ2-3; no clear D gene. The germline CDR1 and CDR2 sequences are SGDLS and YYNGEE. The CDR3 has 13 amino acids. Deletions cut 3 bases from V and 4 bases from J, with 9 bases between. The CDR3: CASSAERADTQYF. The CDR3 region has the DNA TGTGCCAGCAGCGCCGAGCGCGCAGATACGCAGTATTTT.

Of note for this clone: This may stem from a read error, because a much larger clone lies one nucleotide away. This chain joins TRBV28 and TRBJ1-3; 7 nucleotides line up with TRBD1. The CDR3 consists of 14 residues. Germline CDR1 is MDHEN and CDR2 is SYDVKM. V lost 6 bases to trimming and J lost 0 bases; unmatched junction nucleotides: 2. The CDR3 nucleotides are TGTGCCAGCAGGCGGACAGGCTCTGGAAACACCATATATTTT. This gives the protein CASRRTGSGNTIYF. Based on the CDR3 plus reference TRBV28 and TRBJ1-3, the full variable domain is DVKVTQSSRYLVKRTGEKVFLECVQDMDHENMFWYRQDPGLGLRLIYFSYDVKMKEKGDIPEGYSVSREKKERFSLILESASTNQTSMYLCASRRTGSGNTIYFGEGSWLTVV.

This clone has more than one count but fewer than ten. A much larger clone is a single base away; this may be a read error. Other DNA sequences within the sample encode an identical CDR3. The V gene is TRBV5-1, the J gene TRBJ2-5; possible D gene TRBD1, 5 bases. V was cut by 2 bases and J by 4 bases, with 9 bases left in between. The CDR3 totals 13 residues. Germline V gives CDR1 SGHRS, CDR2 YFSETQ. The CDR3 DNA is TGCGCCAGCAGCTTTGGTCAGGGAGAGACCCAGTACTTC. Encoded protein: CASSFGQGETQYF.

The chain carries TRBV10-2 and TRBJ2-3; D is possibly TRBD2 (5 bases). This CDR3 is built from 15 residues. V was clipped by 6 bases and J by 5 bases, with 18 bases between them. The germline CDR1 and CDR2 sequences are WSHSY and SAAADI. Here the CDR3 DNA reads TGCGCCAGCAGGGTAGCGCTAAGAGGGAAAGATACGCAGTATTTT. Its protein product is CASRVALRGKDTQYF.

There are many counts of this clone. The rearrangement joins TRBV5-4 to TRBJ1-3; possibly TRBD1 for D (5 bases). Germline CDR1 and CDR2: SGHNT and YYREEE (reference sequence). The V end was cut by 4 bases, the J end by 0 bases, with 11 bases between. The length of the CDR3 is 15 residues. CDR3 loop: CASSTAGLSGNTIYF. The CDR3 coding sequence is TGTGCCAGCAGCACGGCAGGGCTCTCTGGAAACACCATATATTTT.

This chain joins TRBV10-1 and TRBJ1-1, with a possible D match to TRBD1 (5 bases). Trimming removed 0 bases from V and 4 bases from J, with 12 bases in between. Germline CDR1 reads WNHNN; CDR2 reads SYGVQD (reference sequence). The CDR3 spans 15 residues. CDR3 residues: CASSESFTGGTEAFF. In DNA form, the CDR3 reads TGCGCCAGCAGTGAGTCGTTCACGGGGGGCACTGAAGCTTTCTTT.

Here the CDR3 reads CSAVGEETQYF. DNA of the CDR3: TGCAGCGCGGTAGGGGAAGAGACCCAGTACTTC. This chain connects TRBV29-1 to TRBJ2-5, with a possible D match to TRBD1 (5 bases). The V gene's germline CDR1 is SQVTM and CDR2 ANQGSEA. This CDR3 is built from 11 residues. V was cut by 7 bases and J by 3 bases, with 9 bases left in between. The whole variable domain, remainder taken from reference TRBV29-1 and TRBJ2-5, is SAVISQKPSRDICQRGTSLTIQCQVDSQVTMMFWYRQQPGQSLTLIATANQGSEATYESGFVIDKFPISRPNLTFSTLTVSNMSPEDSSIYLCSAVGEETQYFGPGTRLLVL.

The J gene is TRBJ1-1, the V gene TRBV28, with D maybe TRBD1 (6 bases). Germline CDR1 is MDHEN and CDR2 is SYDVKM. This CDR3 spans 14 amino acids. V lost 5 bases and J lost 7, with 17 bases in between. The CDR3 here is CASSLAHRANEAFF. Here the CDR3 DNA reads TGTGCCAGCAGTCTCGCCCACAGGGCTAATGAAGCTTTCTTT.

V gene TRBV11-2 combines with J gene TRBJ2-7, with TRBD2 matching 7 bases. Germline V lookup: CDR1 SGHAT, CDR2 FQNNGV. The V segment lost 5 bases and the J segment 2 bases; nucleotides outside the gene matches: 9. The CDR3 runs to 15 residues. The CDR3 sequence is CASSPPSAGAYEQYF. In DNA form, the CDR3 reads TGTGCCAGCAGCCCCCCATCGGCGGGGGCCTACGAGCAGTACTTC.

Worth noting for this clone: A far bigger clonotype differs at one base, so this is likely a read error. The chain carries TRBV28 and TRBJ2-7; D is unclear. This CDR3 is 14 amino acids long. Germline values: CDR1 MDHEN, CDR2 SYDVKM. CDR3 sequence reads: CASSWHKSSYKQYF. The CDR3 region has the DNA TGTGCCAGCAGTTGGCACAAAAGCTCCTACAAGCAGTACTTC.

The genes are TRBV28 and TRBJ1-4, with no clear D. This CDR3 comprises 18 residues. The germline V gene encodes CDR1 MDHEN and CDR2 SYDVKM. Trimming took off 1 base at V and 0 bases at J, with 15 bases between the two ends. The CDR3 loop is CASSLLVYPDATNEKLFF. The CDR3 DNA sequence: TGTGCCAGCAGTTTATTGGTGTACCCCGATGCAACTAATGAAAAACTGTTTTTT.

The V and J genes are TRBV10-1 and TRBJ2-7; the D is unclear. This CDR3 comprises 14 residues. CDR1 and CDR2 from the germline V gene are WNHNN and SYGVQD (reference sequence). With 3 bases removed from V and 2 bases from J, the gap between germline ends came to 11 bases. In nucleotides, the CDR3 is TGCGCCAGCAGTGACCCCCAGCCCCCCTACGAGCAGTACTTC. The encoded protein is CASSDPQPPYEQYF.